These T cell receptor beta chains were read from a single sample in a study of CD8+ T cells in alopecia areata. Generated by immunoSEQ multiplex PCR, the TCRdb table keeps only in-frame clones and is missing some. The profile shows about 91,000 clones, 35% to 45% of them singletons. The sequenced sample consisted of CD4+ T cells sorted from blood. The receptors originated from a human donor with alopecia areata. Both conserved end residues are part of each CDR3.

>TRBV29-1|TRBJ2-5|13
CSVAIGAGETQYF
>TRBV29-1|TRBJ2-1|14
CSVDSGVSYNEQFF
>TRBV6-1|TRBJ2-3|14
CASSGSQGTDTQYF
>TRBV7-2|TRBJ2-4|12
CASSLAAGDQYF
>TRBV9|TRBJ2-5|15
CASSVASGSQETQYF
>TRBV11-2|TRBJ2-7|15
CASSLGQGWNYEQYF
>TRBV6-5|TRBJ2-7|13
CASRDRVINEQYF
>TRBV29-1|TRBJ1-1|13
CTVRRPLNTEAFF
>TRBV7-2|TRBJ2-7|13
CASSFGGRDEQYF
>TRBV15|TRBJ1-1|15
CATRERGAMNTEAFF
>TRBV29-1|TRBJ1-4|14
CSARRAGLNEKLFF
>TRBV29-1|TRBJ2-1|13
CSVGEGGDDEQFF
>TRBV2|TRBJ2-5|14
CASSEASRLETQYF
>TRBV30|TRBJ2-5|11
CAWGQQETQYF
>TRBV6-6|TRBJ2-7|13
CASAGTEDYEQYF
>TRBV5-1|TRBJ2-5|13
CASSPGRQETQYF
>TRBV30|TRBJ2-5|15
CAYDLTGGLGETQYF
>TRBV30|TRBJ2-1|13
CAWSSSGSGEQFF
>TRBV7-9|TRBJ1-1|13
CASSPDRRTEAFF
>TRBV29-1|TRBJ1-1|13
CSAKGQGITEAFF
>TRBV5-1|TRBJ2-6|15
CASSPQGSGANVLTF
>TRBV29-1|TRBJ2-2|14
CSVDRVPNTGELFF
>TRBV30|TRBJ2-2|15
CAWSVWRGTTGELFF
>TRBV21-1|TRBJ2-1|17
CASSKSQTSGRANEQFF
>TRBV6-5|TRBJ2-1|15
CASSYSEDQGHEQFF
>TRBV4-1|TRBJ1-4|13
CASSLQVREKLFF
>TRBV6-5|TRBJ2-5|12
CASSYSPETQYF
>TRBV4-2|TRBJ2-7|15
CASSKSGTGGHEQYF
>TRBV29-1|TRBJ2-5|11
CSVELIGTQYF
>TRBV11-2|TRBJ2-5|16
CASSLGSTGGRETQYF
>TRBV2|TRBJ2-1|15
CASSEGTSGSAEQFF
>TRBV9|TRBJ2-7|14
CASSSGGVPYEQYF
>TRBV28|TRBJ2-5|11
CAASGQETQYF
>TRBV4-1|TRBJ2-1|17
CASSQVLRGPSYNEQFF
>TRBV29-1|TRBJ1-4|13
CSVLSGVREKLFF
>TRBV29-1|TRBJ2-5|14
CSAAGGRYQETQYF
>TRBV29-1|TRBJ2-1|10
CSVGTDEQFF
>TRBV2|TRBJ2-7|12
CASGGGAYEQYF
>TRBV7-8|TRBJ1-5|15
CASSLVQTGNQPQHF
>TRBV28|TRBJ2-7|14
CAISQGTPSYEQYF
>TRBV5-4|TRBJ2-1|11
CASSSHNEQFF
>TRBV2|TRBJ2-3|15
CASSRDRGGTDTQYF
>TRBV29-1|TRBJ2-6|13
CSVTGSGANVLTF
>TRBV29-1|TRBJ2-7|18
CSAMNRTGPRSQFYEQYF
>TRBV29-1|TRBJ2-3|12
CSVEGRGDTQYF
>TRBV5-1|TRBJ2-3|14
CASQAGLLTDTQYF
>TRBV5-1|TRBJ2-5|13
CASSRTGGREQYF
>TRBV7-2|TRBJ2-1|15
CASSLTGGPFNEQFF
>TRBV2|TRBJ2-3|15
CASSAGTSITDTQYF
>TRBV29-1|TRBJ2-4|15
CSVRLAGRIGNIQYF
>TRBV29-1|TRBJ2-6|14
CSVASRSGANVLTF
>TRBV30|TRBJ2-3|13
CAWSQTRTDTQYF
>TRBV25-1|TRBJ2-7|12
CASSGDSLKQYF
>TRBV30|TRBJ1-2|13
CAWSLQGSYGYTF
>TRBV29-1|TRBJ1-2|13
CSVGAAANYGYTF
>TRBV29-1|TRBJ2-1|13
CSVRISEGFGQFF
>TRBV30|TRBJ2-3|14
CAWSAGPSTDTQYF
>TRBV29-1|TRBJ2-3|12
CSLQENTDTQYF